This is a list of T cell receptor beta chains from one sample in a study of blood T cell repertoires in COVID-19. The table came from immunoSEQ multiplex PCR; TCRdb's copy has only in-frame clones and leaves some out. The table includes approximately 230,000 clones, around 82% detected once. Sequences were obtained from peripheral blood. These receptor sequences come from a woman of 80 years or more with active or convalescent COVID-19. Both conserved end residues are part of each CDR3. A D gene is named only where the DNA matches it firmly. Clone size is shown for a subset of rows, as once, few, many or a class of expanded clone.

TRBJ2-7 | NA | TRBV5-1 | NA | 16 | CASSPLRNGVVNEQYF | TGCGCCAGCAGCCCCTTAAGAAACGGGGTTGTGAACGAGCAGTACTTC
TRBJ2-3 | NA | TRBV3-1/TRBV3-2 | NA | 14 | CASSRGLFTDTQYF | TGTGCCAGCAGCCGTGGACTCTTCACAGATACGCAGTATTTT
TRBJ2-7 | NA | TRBV12-5 | NA | 14 | CASVLTVSSYEQYF | TGTGCTAGTGTTCTAACAGTCTCCTCCTACGAGCAGTACTTC
TRBJ2-1 | once | TRBV7-8 | NA | 18 | CASSLAVLGRQVTNEQFF | TGTGCCAGCAGCTTAGCTGTCTTAGGGAGGCAGGTCACAAATGAGCAGTTCTTC
TRBJ2-1 | few | TRBV2 | NA | 16 | CASSEFGGSSYNEQFF | TGTGCCAGCAGTGAATTCGGCGGTAGCTCCTACAATGAGCAGTTCTTC
TRBJ1-4 | NA | TRBV2 | TRBD1 | 15 | CASKGQGLTNEKLFF | TGTGCCAGCAAGGGACAGGGTCTTACTAATGAAAAACTGTTTTTT
TRBJ2-3 | NA | TRBV9 | TRBD2 | 20 | CASSVAFASGSSRSGDTQYF | TGTGCCAGCAGCGTAGCATTCGCTAGCGGGAGTTCTCGGTCTGGGGATACGCAGTATTTT
TRBJ1-5 | NA | TRBV3-1/TRBV3-2 | TRBD1 | 15 | CASSQEGTGVWPQHF | TGTGCCAGCAGCCAAGAGGGGACAGGTGTGTGGCCCCAGCATTTT
TRBJ1-2 | NA | TRBV5-1 | NA | 12 | CASSLAGEGYTF | TGCGCCAGCAGCTTGGCGGGGGAGGGCTACACCTTC
TRBJ2-7 | NA | TRBV9 | NA | 15 | CASSVGQGTSYEQYF | TGTGCCAGCAGCGTAGGTCAGGGAACATCCTACGAGCAGTACTTC
TRBJ2-5 | NA | TRBV25-1 | NA | 15 | CASSEPRGPRETQYF | TGTGCCAGCAGTGAACCGCGGGGGCCTCGGGAGACCCAGTACTTC
TRBJ1-2 | NA | TRBV6-5 | NA | 13 | CASSYSTLLGYTF | TGTGCCAGCAGTTACTCGACACTGTTGGGCTACACCTTC
TRBJ2-5 | NA | TRBV7-6 | TRBD1 | 17 | CASSLAARTGWGETQYF | TGTGCCAGCAGCTTAGCAGCTCGGACAGGGTGGGGAGAGACCCAGTACTTC
TRBJ1-2 | NA | TRBV28 | NA | 13 | CASSLQGYYGYTF | TGTGCCAGCAGTTTACAGGGTTACTATGGCTACACCTTC
TRBJ1-5 | NA | TRBV19 | NA | 17 | CASSVLRGAGLNQPQHF | TGTGCCAGTAGCGTCCTACGTGGGGCGGGGCTCAATCAGCCCCAGCATTTT
TRBJ2-1 | NA | TRBV7-9 | TRBD1 | 14 | CASSSGQERNEQFF | TGTGCCAGCAGCTCCGGACAGGAGAGGAATGAGCAGTTCTTC
TRBJ2-4 | once | TRBV27 | NA | 13 | CASRIPGENIQYF | TGTGCCAGCAGGATTCCGGGGGAGAACATTCAGTACTTC
TRBJ2-7 | NA | TRBV4-1 | TRBD1 | 16 | CASSQRGGQGIYEQYF | TGCGCCAGCAGCCAAAGGGGGGGACAGGGAATCTACGAGCAGTACTTC
TRBJ1-1 | NA | TRBV5-1 | NA | 16 | CASSPGQISMNTEAFF | TGCGCCAGCAGCCCCGGACAGATCAGTATGAACACTGAAGCTTTCTTT
TRBJ1-2 | once | TRBV6-5 | NA | 13 | CASTGAANYGYTF | TGTGCCAGCACTGGGGCAGCTAACTATGGCTACACCTTC
TRBJ1-2 | few | TRBV5-1 | NA | 15 | CASSLVSNPGEGYTF | TGCGCCAGCAGCTTGGTCAGTAACCCAGGGGAGGGCTACACCTTC
TRBJ1-3 | NA | TRBV19 | NA | 18 | CAGTERFEIHFSGNTIYF | TGTGCCGGAACCGAGAGGTTCGAGATTCACTTCTCTGGAAACACCATATATTTT
TRBJ2-7 | NA | TRBV3-1/TRBV3-2 | TRBD2 | 15 | CASSYTSGPTYEQYF | TGTGCCAGCAGCTACACTAGCGGCCCAACCTACGAGCAGTACTTC
TRBJ1-6 | NA | TRBV5-4 | NA | 16 | CASSPRGGTYNSPLHF | TGTGCCAGCAGCCCCCGAGGAGGAACCTATAATTCACCCCTCCACTTT
TRBJ2-7 | NA | TRBV6-5 | TRBD2 | 14 | CASRPGLAGYEQYF | TGTGCCAGCAGACCCGGACTAGCGGGCTACGAGCAGTACTTC
TRBJ2-7 | NA | TRBV3-1/TRBV3-2 | TRBD2 | 14 | CASSPSGSRYEQYF | TGTGCCAGCAGCCCCAGCGGGAGCCGTTACGAGCAGTACTTC
TRBJ2-1 | NA | TRBV28 | TRBD2 | 15 | CASRPGLGPYNEQFF | TGTGCCAGCAGACCCGGACTAGGCCCTTACAATGAGCAGTTCTTC
TRBJ2-3 | once | TRBV5-5 | NA | 15 | CASSLGGVSTDTQYF | TGTGCCAGCAGCTTGGGGGGGGTGAGCACAGATACGCAGTATTTT
TRBJ2-3 | many | TRBV3-1/TRBV3-2 | TRBD1 | 13 | CASSQGTGDTQYF | TGTGCCAGCAGCCAAGGGACAGGAGATACGCAGTATTTT
TRBJ2-1 | NA | TRBV3-1/TRBV3-2 | TRBD2 | 15 | CASSQARGAYNEQFF | TGTGCCAGCAGCCAAGCGCGGGGGGCCTACAATGAGCAGTTCTTC
TRBJ2-1 | NA | TRBV9 | TRBD2 | 16 | CASSVVGLAGNNEQFF | TGTGCCAGCAGCGTAGTGGGACTAGCGGGTAACAATGAGCAGTTCTTC
TRBJ1-1 | NA | TRBV10-3 | TRBD1 | 13 | CAISGGQGGFAFF | TGTGCCATCAGTGGAGGACAGGGGGGGTTCGCTTTCTTT
TRBJ2-7 | NA | TRBV28 | TRBD2 | 13 | CASRRLAGYEQYF | TGTGCCAGCAGAAGACTAGCAGGTTACGAGCAGTACTTC
TRBJ1-1 | NA | TRBV11-1 | NA | 13 | CASSGRQYTEAFF | TGTGCCAGCAGCGGTCGACAGTACACTGAAGCTTTCTTT
TRBJ2-1 | NA | TRBV6-5 | NA | 13 | CASEQGLYNEQFF | TGTGCCAGCGAGCAGGGTCTATACAATGAGCAGTTCTTC
TRBJ2-7 | NA | TRBV19 | TRBD1 | 14 | CASSTPDRVYEQYF | TGTGCCAGTAGTACCCCGGACAGGGTTTACGAGCAGTACTTC
TRBJ2-7 | once | TRBV3-1/TRBV3-2 | NA | 12 | CASSQPGRSQYF | TGTGCCAGCAGCCAACCTGGGAGGTCGCAGTACTTC
TRBJ2-5 | NA | TRBV30 | NA | 16 | CAFRKGTPTPGETQYF | TGTGCCTTCAGAAAAGGGACTCCCACCCCCGGAGAGACCCAGTACTTC
TRBJ2-5 | once | TRBV29-1 | TRBD1 | 11 | CSVEDTGAAYF | TGCAGCGTTGAAGATACAGGGGCAGCGTACTTC
TRBJ2-5 | NA | TRBV30 | TRBD2 | 13 | CAWGGSRRETQYF | TGTGCCTGGGGCGGGAGTAGGAGAGAGACCCAGTACTTC
TRBJ2-3 | NA | TRBV5-1 | TRBD2 | 14 | CASSSAGGQVTQYF | TGCGCCAGCAGCTCTGCGGGGGGGCAGGTTACGCAGTATTTT
TRBJ1-2 | NA | TRBV19 | NA | 14 | CASSRGGTNYGYTF | TGTGCCAGTAGCAGAGGCGGGACCAACTATGGCTACACCTTC
TRBJ1-1 | NA | TRBV5-1 | NA | 16 | CASSRIMDSANTEAFF | TGCGCCAGCAGCCGAATAATGGACAGTGCCAACACTGAAGCTTTCTTT
TRBJ1-4 | NA | TRBV29-1 | NA | 14 | CSVLGSREDEKLFF | TGCAGCGTCCTAGGGAGCAGGGAGGATGAAAAACTGTTTTTT
TRBJ2-7 | NA | TRBV6-6 | TRBD2 | 13 | CAILAGGTYEQYF | TGTGCCATTCTAGCGGGAGGAACCTACGAGCAGTACTTC
TRBJ2-5 | NA | TRBV10-2 | NA | 14 | CASSELGDQETQYF | TGCGCCAGCAGTGAGCTAGGGGACCAAGAGACCCAGTACTTC
TRBJ1-2 | NA | TRBV28 | TRBD1 | 14 | CASNQRRTGGGYTF | TGTGCCAGCAACCAAAGAAGGACAGGGGGAGGCTACACCTTC
TRBJ1-2 | NA | TRBV18 | NA | 14 | CASSPPMGGYGYTF | TGTGCCAGCTCACCACCAATGGGGGGCTATGGCTACACCTTC
TRBJ2-7 | NA | TRBV7-2 | TRBD2 | 16 | CASSSGGLAKTYEQYF | TGTGCCAGCAGCTCAGGCGGACTAGCGAAAACCTACGAGCAGTACTTC